This T cell receptor beta chain was retrieved from a study of blood T cells in healthy people across ages. General study results and limits: CMV status of donors was not determined, possibly confounding expanded clonotype changes. PBMC samples, being unsorted, prevented any conclusive comparison of naive and antigen-experienced cells.

This clonotype was picked up many times. Antigen specificity is unknown. The V gene's germline CDR1 is DFQATT and CDR2 SNEGSKA (reference sequence). The CDR3 loop spans 13 amino acids. V lost 5 bases to trimming and J lost 0 bases, with 9 bases between them. The second PCR ran roughly 6 to 12 cycles with a sample-barcoded 5' primer and J-beta primers. Each CDR3 protein is one row after TCRdb ran MiXCR on the 5' RACE reads. The sample consists of 380,000 or so distinct CDR3 sequences, 50% to 60% of them appearing once. The rearrangement uses TRBV20-1 and TRBJ2-3, with unresolved D. The sample consisted of blood. The sequence was obtained from a man in his fifties or sixties in good health. The DNA of the CDR3 is TGCAGTGCTGGGATGGACAGCACAGATACGCAGTATTTT. Translated, it gives CSAGMDSTDTQYF.